Listed below are T cell receptor beta chains from one sample, sequenced in a study of blood T cell repertoires in COVID-19. TCRdb's copy holds only in-frame clones and misses some; the assay was immunoSEQ multiplex PCR. Found here are about 150,000 clones, around nine tenths of them singletons; the top ten hold less than 10%. Sequences were obtained from peripheral blood. The receptors come from a woman aged 45-59 years with active or convalescent COVID-19. The CDR3 runs from the conserved cysteine through the conserved F or W. A D gene is named only where the DNA matches it firmly. A clone size is listed for some rows: how often the clone was seen (once, few, many), or a class if it is expanded.

d_call,j_call,clone_size,v_call,cdr3_aa,cdr3_nt
-,TRBJ1-1,-,TRBV28,CASSFSGGRGFF,TGTGCCAGCAGTTTTTCCGGGGGAAGGGGTTTCTTT
-,TRBJ1-1,-,TRBV4-1,CASSQEPLMNTEAFF,TGCGCCAGCAGCCAAGAGCCACTCATGAACACTGAAGCTTTCTTT
-,TRBJ1-2,-,TRBV19,CASSIGDTQYYGYTF,TGTGCCAGTAGTATTGGGGACACCCAATACTATGGCTACACCTTC
-,TRBJ1-4,once,TRBV25-1,CASSDILAEKLFF,TGTGCCAGCAGTGATATTTTGGCCGAAAAACTGTTTTTT
-,TRBJ1-6,few,TRBV18,CASSPREGSPLHF,TGTGCCAGCTCACCAAGGGAGGGCTCACCCCTCCACTTT
TRBD1,TRBJ1-6,-,TRBV30,CAWRMGQGGSPLHF,TGTGCCTGGAGGATGGGACAGGGTGGATCACCCCTCCACTTT
-,TRBJ1-3,-,TRBV9,CASSSFTGLGNTIYF,TGTGCCAGCAGCTCCTTCACAGGGCTTGGAAACACCATATATTTT
TRBD2,TRBJ2-7,-,TRBV9,CASSVGRGDGRYEQYF,TGTGCCAGCAGCGTAGGGCGGGGGGACGGACGCTACGAGCAGTACTTC
-,TRBJ2-7,-,TRBV3-1/TRBV3-2,CASSQVGREGEQYF,TGTGCCAGCAGCCAAGTTGGTCGGGAAGGCGAGCAGTACTTC
TRBD1,TRBJ2-2,-,TRBV28,CASSSGQGNTGELFF,TGTGCCAGCAGTTCCGGACAGGGGAACACCGGGGAGCTGTTTTTT
TRBD2,TRBJ2-4,-,TRBV7-9,CASSVGLAGAAKNIQYF,TGTGCCAGCAGCGTTGGACTAGCGGGAGCGGCCAAAAACATTCAGTACTTC
TRBD2,TRBJ2-7,-,TRBV18,CASSPGGGGNGEQYF,TGTGCCAGCTCACCGGGAGGCGGGGGAAATGGCGAGCAGTACTTC
-,TRBJ2-7,-,TRBV3-1/TRBV3-2,CASSLHRVGEQYF,TGTGCCAGCAGCCTCCACAGGGTTGGAGAGCAGTACTTC
TRBD1,TRBJ2-1,-,TRBV5-8,CASSVRGSPYNEQFF,TGTGCCAGCAGCGTCAGGGGGTCCCCCTACAATGAGCAGTTCTTC
TRBD1,TRBJ2-1,-,TRBV5-1,CASSLVRQGNEQFF,TGCGCCAGCAGCTTGGTGAGACAGGGTAATGAGCAGTTCTTC
-,TRBJ1-2,-,TRBV19,CASSMKSAGATYGYTF,TGTGCCAGTAGTATGAAGAGCGCGGGGGCCACCTATGGCTACACCTTC
TRBD1,TRBJ2-2,-,TRBV4-2,CASSPTGTGGIGELFF,TGTGCCAGCAGCCCGACCGGGACAGGGGGCATCGGGGAGCTGTTTTTT
-,TRBJ2-7,-,TRBV6-5,CASSTRDSQYF,TGTGCCAGCAGTACACGGGACTCACAGTACTTC
-,TRBJ2-5,-,TRBV5-1,CASSRYSGQQETQYF,TGCGCCAGCAGCCGTTACTCAGGACAGCAAGAGACCCAGTACTTC
-,TRBJ1-5,-,TRBV6-2/TRBV6-3,CASSLWSNQPQHF,TGTGCCAGCAGTCTATGGAGTAATCAGCCCCAGCATTTT
-,TRBJ2-7,-,TRBV7-2,CASSDVGGTYEQYF,TGTGCCAGCAGCGACGTGGGGGGAACCTACGAGCAGTACTTC
TRBD2,TRBJ2-1,once,TRBV3-1/TRBV3-2,CASSPPSGNYNEQFF,TGTGCCAGCAGCCCACCTAGCGGAAACTACAATGAGCAGTTCTTC
-,TRBJ1-1,-,TRBV3-1/TRBV3-2,CASSQDDEVVNTEAFF,TGTGCCAGCAGCCAAGATGATGAGGTTGTGAACACTGAAGCTTTCTTT
-,TRBJ1-2,once,TRBV4-2,CASSQDQGAIYGYTF,TGTGCCAGCAGCCAAGACCAGGGTGCCATTTATGGCTACACCTTC
TRBD1,TRBJ2-2,-,TRBV25-1,CASSDSGGANTGELFF,TGTGCCAGCAGTGATTCAGGGGGCGCGAACACCGGGGAGCTGTTTTTT
-,TRBJ1-1,-,TRBV18,CASSPHIGGNTEAFF,TGTGCCAGCTCACCCCATATCGGGGGGAACACTGAAGCTTTCTTT
-,TRBJ2-7,-,TRBV5-4,CASSYEQSHEQYF,TGTGCCAGCAGCTATGAACAGTCCCACGAGCAGTACTTC
-,TRBJ2-4,-,TRBV3-1/TRBV3-2,CASSQGRVAKNIQYF,TGTGCCAGCAGCCAAGGCAGGGTCGCCAAAAACATTCAGTACTTC
-,TRBJ1-1,once,TRBV28,CASSTAFHGRTEAFF,TGTGCCAGCAGCACCGCTTTCCACGGTCGCACTGAAGCTTTCTTT
-,TRBJ1-1,once,TRBV6-5,CASSYSYFTEAFF,TGTGCCAGCAGTTACTCGTATTTCACTGAAGCTTTCTTT
-,TRBJ2-7,-,TRBV30,CALSGAIEQYF,TGTGCCTTAAGTGGGGCCATCGAGCAGTACTTC
TRBD1,TRBJ2-2,-,TRBV29-1,CSAGDRGVGAGELFF,TGCAGCGCTGGGGACAGGGGAGTAGGGGCCGGGGAGCTGTTTTTT
TRBD2,TRBJ2-1,-,TRBV6-4,CASSDGASGNNEQFF,TGTGCCAGCAGTGACGGGGCTAGCGGGAACAATGAGCAGTTCTTC
TRBD1,TRBJ1-1,-,TRBV24-1,CATSDGGTDEAFF,TGTGCCACCAGTGATGGGGGGACAGATGAAGCTTTCTTT
-,TRBJ1-1,few,TRBV7-8,CASSRMGQGVGEAFF,TGTGCCAGCAGCCGAATGGGACAAGGGGTAGGTGAAGCTTTCTTT